This T cell receptor (beta chain) came from a study of control samples from healthy donors and cancer patients. Profiled with immunoSEQ multiplex PCR; TCRdb holds only in-frame clones, not every one. The sample consists of about 50,000 clones, about 93% of them appearing once. The TCR sequence derives from a woman aged 45-65 years with head and neck cancer. The sample consisted of PBMCs.

CDR3 residues: CASSLRETEAFF. The CDR3 DNA sequence: TGTGCCAGCAGCTTGCGGGAAACTGAAGCTTTCTTT. V is TRBV5-6 and J is TRBJ1-1; D is ambiguous. Trimming took 1 base from V and 5 from J, leaving 6 bases between them. Germline V gene sequence: CDR1 SGHDT, CDR2 YYEEEE. The CDR3 is 12 amino acids.